The entry below gives a single T cell receptor beta chain sequence along with its context. This receptor's antigen is unknown. Base qualities are missing; no much larger clone stands one base away. This sample stems from a study of OX40 agonist ivuxolimab in advanced cancers. For the wider study: The costimulatory receptor OX40 (CD134) was targeted by ivuxolimab, a fully human IgG2 agonistic monoclonal antibody. Peripheral TCRbeta sequencing aimed to test whether ivuxolimab altered TCR sequence diversity and caused clonal T-cell expansion. Intravenous ivuxolimab was administered to patients every 2 weeks at six dose levels: 0.01, 0.1, 0.3, 1.5, 3 and 10 mg/kg. Prior anti-PD-1, anti-PD-L1 or anti-CTLA-4 therapy was permitted, and checkpoint inhibitors had been received by about 44% of dose-escalation patients. Among the roughly 50 dose-escalation patients, approximately 20 had hepatocellular carcinoma, around 15 melanoma, 9 renal cell carcinoma and 9 head and neck cancer. Three dose-escalation patients achieved partial responses, one with hepatocellular carcinoma and two with cutaneous melanoma. A male proportion of around 80% and a mean age of around 60 years, ranging from roughly 23 to 80, were recorded for the dose-escalation cohort. The paper covers the monotherapy dose-escalation part of the phase I ivuxolimab trial, which included N of about 50 patients.

What the work shows at the level of the full study, not this receptor alone: In the 0.1-3.0 mg/kg groups, partial responders had among the lowest normalized peripheral clonal expansion, particularly in CD8+ T cells. Which antigens the clonally expanded peripheral T cells were specific for was not determined. Low levels of normalized T-cell clonal expansion were also seen in some patients who did not respond. At doses from 0.1 to 3.0 mg/kg, clonal expansion was seen in both CD4+ and CD8+ blood T cells between baseline and week 6. On average, CD8+ T cells showed more expanded clones than CD4+ T cells after ivuxolimab.

For sequencing of the TCRbeta CDR3 region, genomic DNA was extracted from the sorted cells. TCRbeta CDR3 regions were sequenced using the immunoSEQ Assay. TCRdb carries this immuneACCESS record with in-frame sequences only. Its versions omit some clonotypes, under half of them owing to an unresolved V gene in the studies checked, with the rest unexplained. For this sample the table gives 30,000 to 45,000 clones, of which 60% to 80% were detected only once. The ten largest account for 15% to 20% of the sample. The trial excluded patients who had a history of autoimmune disease or were on systemic immunosuppression. In every dose cohort, peripheral blood was drawn for TCR sequencing at baseline, cycle 4 day 1, and cycle 7 day 1. The samples were drawn from a first-in-human, open-label, multicenter phase I dose-escalation trial of ivuxolimab. Adults with locally advanced or metastatic melanoma, renal cell carcinoma, hepatocellular carcinoma or head and neck squamous cell carcinoma were enrolled in the trial. Before TCR sequencing, CD4+ T cells and CD8+ T cells from peripheral blood were sorted into separate populations.

The clonotype originates from an adult with an advanced solid tumor such as melanoma, head and neck, liver or kidney cancer. This material consisted of CD4+ or CD8+ T cells sorted from blood, taken in a trial of the OX40 agonist ivuxolimab.

The nucleotide sequence is TGTGCCAGCAGCTTGCGGTTTCTGGTCTTACAAACGGGACCTCAAGAGACCCAGTACTTC. Its translation is CASSLRFLVLQTGPQETQYF. The sequence links TRBV5-4 to TRBJ2-5; the D element might be TRBD1 or TRBD2, as each aligns at 5 bases. Measured from the cysteine to the phenylalanine, the CDR3 is 20 residues long. Here the CDR3 DNA is all that survives: 60 bases in frame from base 1. V is cut by 1 base and J by 2 bases, and the space between the germline ends is 27 bases. CDR1 and CDR2 are read off the germline V gene (reference sequence) as SGHNT and YYREEE.